This entry features one TCR beta chain sequence. The antigen is not known. V lost 3 bases to trimming and J lost 2 bases; unmatched junction nucleotides: 5. Looked up from germline, CDR1 is MDHEN and CDR2 is SYDVKM. The CDR3 runs 15 residues. Deep-level assay runs were performed. Several immunoSEQ 96-well plates shared each subset's DNA, each plate a replicate. Assay: immunoSEQ multiplex PCR; the TCRdb copy retains only in-frame clones and omits some. The sample has about 1,900,000 clones; approximately 95% are singletons. This sample was included in a study of shared clonotypes between healthy human individuals. Findings and limits, study-wide: Sorted-subset samples were not fully sequenced, rarefaction indicated. Larger richness was generally estimated for naive than memory subsets.

Naive CD8 isolation took CD45RO-negative cells positively selected for CCR7 and excluded terminally differentiated effector memory CD45RA+ cells. Sequenced: naive CD8+ T cells sorted from blood. The chain is built from TRBV28 and TRBJ2-7, with 9 bases lining up with TRBD1. The source is a man aged 18 to 35 in good health. The CDR3 loop is CASSFRDRAAYEQYF. The CDR3 DNA reads TGTGCCAGCAGTTTCCGGGACAGGGCTGCCTACGAGCAGTACTTC. Based on the CDR3 plus reference TRBV28 and TRBJ2-7, the full variable domain is DVKVTQSSRYLVKRTGEKVFLECVQDMDHENMFWYRQDPGLGLRLIYFSYDVKMKEKGDIPEGYSVSREKKERFSLILESASTNQTSMYLCASSFRDRAAYEQYFGPGTRLTVT.